The rows below give T cell receptor beta chains drawn from one sample of a study of cytomegalovirus exposure and HLA in healthy donors. Only in-frame clones appear in the TCRdb table, and some are missing; sequencing was by immunoSEQ multiplex PCR. The sample contains about 170,000 clones, roughly 80% of which appear only once. What was sequenced was PBMCs. These receptors originate from a female donor in good health and CMV-seronegative. The CDR3 runs from the conserved cysteine through the conserved F or W. D genes are given only for firm matches. A clone size is listed for some rows: how often the clone was seen (once, few, many), or a class if it is expanded.

NA TRBJ2-6 TRBV7-7 NA 14 TGTGCCAGCAGCCCCGTTTCTCGGGCCAACGTCCTGACTTTC CASSPVSRANVLTF
NA TRBJ1-1 TRBV10-1 NA 13 TGCGCCAGCAGTTACGACAGGAACACTGAAGCTTTCTTT CASSYDRNTEAFF
NA TRBJ1-5 TRBV10-3 TRBD1 17 TGTGCCATCAGTGAGGACAGGGGGGGATTTAGCAATCAGCCCCAGCATTTT CAISEDRGGFSNQPQHF
NA TRBJ1-4 TRBV4-1 TRBD1 19 TGCGCCAGCAGCCAACAACAAGTGGGACAGGGTCCAACTAATGAAAAACTGTTTTTT CASSQQQVGQGPTNEKLFF
NA TRBJ2-3 TRBV27 NA 14 TGTGCCAGCAGCCCGGGACTCGAATGGGATTCGCAGTATTTT CASSPGLEWDSQYF
NA TRBJ2-3 TRBV6-1 NA 16 TGTGCCAGCAGTGAAGGGAGGGCGAACATCTTAGATACGCAGTATTTT CASSEGRANILDTQYF
few TRBJ1-1 TRBV30 NA 14 TGTGCCTGGAGTGTCGGACTCCTGAACACTGAAGCTTTCTTT CAWSVGLLNTEAFF
NA TRBJ2-3 TRBV19 NA 16 TGTGCCAGTAGTATCAAAACCGGAAGGGGCCCAGATACGCAGTATTTT CASSIKTGRGPDTQYF
once TRBJ1-1 TRBV5-1 TRBD1 18 TGCGCCAGCAGCCGGAGGATCCAGCAGGGGGGCGCGAACACTGAAGCTTTCTTT CASSRRIQQGGANTEAFF
NA TRBJ2-5 TRBV2 NA 12 TGTGCCAGCAGTGTAAACCAAGAGACCCAGTACTTC CASSVNQETQYF
NA TRBJ1-1 TRBV5-1 NA 16 TGCGCCAGCAGCTTGTTAGGGGACACCCGAAACACTGAAGCTTTCTTT CASSLLGDTRNTEAFF
NA TRBJ2-3 TRBV5-1 TRBD2 16 TGCGCCAGCAGCTTGATCGCTAGCGGGGGGGGTGATACGCAGTATTTT CASSLIASGGGDTQYF
few TRBJ1-2 TRBV9 TRBD1 18 TGTGCCAGCAGCGTAGATGGGTCGGGACAGAACCCTAACTATGGCTACACCTTC CASSVDGSGQNPNYGYTF
NA TRBJ2-7 TRBV9 NA 14 TGTGCCAGCAGCGTAGGGGCAACCTCCTACGAGCAGTACTTC CASSVGATSYEQYF
NA TRBJ2-5 TRBV4-1 NA 15 TGCGCCAGCAGCCAAGTCGAACAGGGAGAAGAGACCCAGTACTTC CASSQVEQGEETQYF
few TRBJ2-3 TRBV29-1 NA 15 TGCAGCGTGGACGAGCAGGGGGGCAGAACAGATACGCAGTATTTT CSVDEQGGRTDTQYF
NA TRBJ2-7 TRBV20-1 NA 11 TGCAGTGCTACCCCAGCCTACGAGCAGTACTTC CSATPAYEQYF
NA TRBJ2-2 TRBV5-1 NA 15 TGCGCCAGCAGCTTGTTACGGTCGGACACCGGGGAGCTGTTTTTT CASSLLRSDTGELFF
NA TRBJ2-6 TRBV6-4 NA 18 TGTGCCAGCAGCTTGAGAGGGGGGGGCTATTCTGGGGCCAACGTCCTGACTTTC CASSLRGGGYSGANVLTF
once TRBJ2-5 TRBV28 TRBD2 15 TGTGCCAGCAGTGCAAGGACTAGCGGGGGTGAGACCCAGTACTTC CASSARTSGGETQYF
NA TRBJ2-1 TRBV19 NA 13 TGTGCCAGTAGTATGGGAGCCTACAATGAGCAGTTCTTC CASSMGAYNEQFF
NA TRBJ1-5 TRBV18 NA 14 TGTGCCAGCTCACCAGGGCGGGGTTATCAGCCCCAGCATTTT CASSPGRGYQPQHF
few TRBJ2-3 TRBV29-1 NA 12 TGCAGCGTTGACGGGGGCACAGATACGCAGTATTTT CSVDGGTDTQYF
NA TRBJ2-7 TRBV5-1 TRBD2 15 TGCGCCAGCAGCTTGGGAACTAGCGGGGCGGGCGAGCAGTACTTC CASSLGTSGAGEQYF
once TRBJ2-2 TRBV18 TRBD1 15 TGTGCCAGCTCACCGAGACAGGGCGACACCGGGGAGCTGTTTTTT CASSPRQGDTGELFF
NA TRBJ2-4 TRBV9 NA 13 TGTGCCAGCAGCCCCCGAACAGGGACCATTCAGTACTTC CASSPRTGTIQYF